This T cell receptor (beta chain) is drawn from a study of blood T cells in healthy people across ages. Study results and limitations: Diversity figures based on one million T cells were deemed too low. Lack of knowledge of donor CMV status possibly confounded expanded clonotype changes.

Points on this clonotype: Its target is unknown.

Germline CDR1 is DFQATT and CDR2 is SNEGSKA (reference sequence). V lost 2 bases and J lost 3; bases outside the gene matches: 3. The CDR3 covers 13 residues. Together with a sample-barcoded 5' primer, a J-beta primer mix was included in a second PCR lasting about 7 to 11 cycles. One entry per CDR3 protein results from TCRdb running MiXCR on the 5' RACE reads. Of over 750,000 distinct CDR3 sequences listed, around a quarter are singletons. Another study also made use of these data, one on T cells of mothers and their children. As that study records: Donation was provided by three healthy Caucasian mothers along with their six children. Every mother supplied over 8 million TCR beta CDR3 reads and every child approximately 2.8 million.

The sequenced sample consisted of blood. V usage is TRBV20-1 and J usage is TRBJ2-7; TRBD2 matches 8 bases. The origin of this receptor is a boy aged 10-17 years in good health. The DNA of the CDR3 is TGCAGTGCTAGAAGGCTAGCGGGCTACGAGCAGTACTTC. Amino acid sequence: CSARRLAGYEQYF.